This passage covers 5 T cell receptor beta chains from one sample sequenced in a study of cytotoxic CD8 clonotypes in ibrutinib-treated CLL. The table came from immunoSEQ multiplex PCR; TCRdb's copy has only in-frame clones and leaves some out. This sample has 150,000 to 200,000 clones; roughly 86% occur once, and the top ten carry around 2.1%. Sequencing used PBMCs, obtained after 12 months of ibrutinib treatment. These receptors all stem from a human donor with chronic lymphocytic leukemia.

The V and J genes are TRBV29-1 and TRBJ2-2; 7 nucleotides match TRBD1. The CDR3 spans 16 residues. The J segment lost 6 bases and the V segment lost 6 bases, leaving 16 bases of the junction unmatched. Per germline, CDR1 SQVTM and CDR2 ANQGSEA. This CDR3 reads CSVAYRPGQRSGELFF. CDR3 nucleotides: TGCAGCGTAGCATACAGACCGGGACAGCGGTCCGGGGAGCTGTTTTTT.

This sequence joins TRBV2 and TRBJ2-6; 10 bases map to TRBD1. The germline V gene has CDR1 SNHLY and CDR2 FYNNEI. The CDR3 consists of 16 residues. Trimming cost V 6 bases and J 0 bases; bases outside gene matches: 2. The CDR3 here is CASSDRGRSGANVLTF. The DNA for the CDR3 is TGTGCCAGCAGCGACAGGGGGCGCTCTGGGGCCAACGTCCTGACTTTC.

A few counts support this clone. The genes are TRBV11-2 and TRBJ1-5; D uncertain. Germline V gene data show CDR1 as SGHAT and CDR2 as FQNNGV. The ends were cut back, 0 bases at V and 7 bases at J, with 7 bases in the middle. This CDR3 is 13 amino acids long. DNA of the CDR3: TGTGCCAGCAGCTTAGATTATGACCAGCCCCAGCATTTT. Encoded protein: CASSLDYDQPQHF.

The chain carries TRBV7-7 and TRBJ2-5; 13 bases are shared with TRBD2. CDR3 length: 16 amino acids. Looked up from germline, CDR1 is SSHAT and CDR2 is FNYEAQ (reference sequence). V lost 4 bases and J lost 4; bases outside the gene matches: 6. This CDR3 reads CASSSGLAGVSETQYF. The CDR3 DNA reads TGTGCCAGCAGCTCAGGACTAGCGGGGGTATCAGAGACCCAGTACTTC.

The J gene is TRBJ2-5, the V gene TRBV20-1, with D uncertain. The CDR3 spans 11 residues. V lost 5 bases and J 5 bases, leaving 9 bases between the germline ends. The germline V gene encodes CDR1 DFQATT and CDR2 SNEGSKA (reference sequence). CDR3 nucleotides: TGCAGTGCTGCGGATCTGGAGACCCAGTACTTC. Its translation is CSAADLETQYF.